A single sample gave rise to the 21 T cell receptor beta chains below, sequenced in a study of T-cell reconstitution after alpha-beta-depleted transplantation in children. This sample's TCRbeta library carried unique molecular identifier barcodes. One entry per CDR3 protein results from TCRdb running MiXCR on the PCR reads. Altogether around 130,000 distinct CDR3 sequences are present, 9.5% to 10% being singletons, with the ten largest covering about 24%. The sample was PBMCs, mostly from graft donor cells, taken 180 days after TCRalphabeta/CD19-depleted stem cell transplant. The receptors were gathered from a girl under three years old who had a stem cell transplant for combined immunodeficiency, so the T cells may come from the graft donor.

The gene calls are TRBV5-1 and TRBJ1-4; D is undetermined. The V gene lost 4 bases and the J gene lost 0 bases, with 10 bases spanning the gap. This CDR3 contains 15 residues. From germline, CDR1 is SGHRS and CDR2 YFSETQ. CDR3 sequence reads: CASSGRPSTNEKLFF. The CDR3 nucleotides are TGCGCCAGCAGCGGACGACCGTCAACTAATGAAAAACTGTTTTTT.

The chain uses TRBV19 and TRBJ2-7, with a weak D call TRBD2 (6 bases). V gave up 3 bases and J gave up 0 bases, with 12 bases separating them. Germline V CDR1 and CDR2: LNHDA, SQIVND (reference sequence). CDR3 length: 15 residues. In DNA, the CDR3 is TGTGCCAGTAGTATGTGGCGGGACCACTCCTACGAGCAGTACTTC. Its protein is CASSMWRDHSYEQYF. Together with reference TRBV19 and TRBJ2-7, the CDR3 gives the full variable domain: DGGITQSPKYLFRKEGQNVTLSCEQNLNHDAMYWYRQDPGQGLRLIYYSQIVNDFQKGDIAEGYSVSREKKESFPLTVTSAQKNPTAFYLCASSMWRDHSYEQYFGPGTRLTVT.

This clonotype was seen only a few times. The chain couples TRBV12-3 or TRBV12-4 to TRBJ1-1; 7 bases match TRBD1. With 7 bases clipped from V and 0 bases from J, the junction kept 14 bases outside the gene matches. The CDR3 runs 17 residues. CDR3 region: CASKRQGPGGLNTEAFF. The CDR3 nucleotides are TGTGCCAGCAAACGACAGGGTCCGGGGGGATTGAACACTGAAGCTTTCTTT.

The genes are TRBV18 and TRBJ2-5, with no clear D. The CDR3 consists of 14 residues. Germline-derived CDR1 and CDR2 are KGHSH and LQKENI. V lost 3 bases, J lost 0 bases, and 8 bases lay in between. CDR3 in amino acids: CASSPRTNQETQYF. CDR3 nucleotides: TGTGCCAGCTCACCGCGGACGAACCAAGAGACCCAGTACTTC.

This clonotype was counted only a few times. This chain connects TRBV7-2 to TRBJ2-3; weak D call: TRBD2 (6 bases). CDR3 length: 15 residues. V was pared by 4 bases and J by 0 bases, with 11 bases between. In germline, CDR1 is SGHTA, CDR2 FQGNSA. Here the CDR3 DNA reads TGTGCCAGCAGCTCCTGGGGGACTAGCACAGATACGCAGTATTTT. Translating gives CASSSWGTSTDTQYF.

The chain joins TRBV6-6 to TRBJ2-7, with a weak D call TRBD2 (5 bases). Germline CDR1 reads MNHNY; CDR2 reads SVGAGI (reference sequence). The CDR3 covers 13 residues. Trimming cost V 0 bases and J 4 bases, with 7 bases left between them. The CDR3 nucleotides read TGTGCCAGCAGTTACTCCGAGGGTTACGAGCAGTACTTC. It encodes CASSYSEGYEQYF.

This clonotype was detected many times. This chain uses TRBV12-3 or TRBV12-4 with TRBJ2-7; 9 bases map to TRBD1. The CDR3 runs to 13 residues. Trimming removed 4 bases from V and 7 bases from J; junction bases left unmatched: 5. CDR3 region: CASSSGTGWEQYF. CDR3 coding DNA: TGTGCCAGCAGTTCTGGGACAGGGTGGGAGCAGTACTTC.

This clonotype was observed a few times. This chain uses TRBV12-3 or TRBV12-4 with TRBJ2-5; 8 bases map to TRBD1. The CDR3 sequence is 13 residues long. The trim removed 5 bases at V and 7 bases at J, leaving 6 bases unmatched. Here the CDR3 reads CASSPTGAATQYF. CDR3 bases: TGTGCCAGCAGTCCGACAGGGGCGGCGACCCAGTACTTC.

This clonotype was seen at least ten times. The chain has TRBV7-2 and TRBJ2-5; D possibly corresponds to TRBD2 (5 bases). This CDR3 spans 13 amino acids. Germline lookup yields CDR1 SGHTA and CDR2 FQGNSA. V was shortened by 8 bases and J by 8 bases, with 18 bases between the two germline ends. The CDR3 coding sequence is TGTGCCAGCCGCTCTCAAGGAGGAGGAACCCAGTACTTC. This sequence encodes CASRSQGGGTQYF.

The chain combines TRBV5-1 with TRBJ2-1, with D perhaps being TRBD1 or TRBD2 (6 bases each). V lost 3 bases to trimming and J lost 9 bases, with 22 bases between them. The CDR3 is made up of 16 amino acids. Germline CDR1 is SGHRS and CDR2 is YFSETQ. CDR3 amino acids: CASSSPLSRPGAEQFF. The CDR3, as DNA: TGCGCCAGCAGCTCCCCCCTATCCCGGCCGGGGGCTGAGCAGTTCTTC.

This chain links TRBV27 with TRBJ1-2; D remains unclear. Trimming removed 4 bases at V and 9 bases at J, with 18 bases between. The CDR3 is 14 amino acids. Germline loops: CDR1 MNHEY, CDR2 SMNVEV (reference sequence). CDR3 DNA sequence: TGTGCCAGCAGTTCGCTTAGGATTTGGTATCGCTACACCTTC. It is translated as CASSSLRIWYRYTF.

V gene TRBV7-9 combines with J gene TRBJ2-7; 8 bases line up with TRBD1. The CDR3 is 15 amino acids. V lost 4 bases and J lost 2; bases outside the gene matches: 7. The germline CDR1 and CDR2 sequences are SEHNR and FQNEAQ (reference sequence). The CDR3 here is CASSYGDRTPYEQYF. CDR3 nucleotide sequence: TGTGCCAGCAGCTATGGGGACAGGACCCCCTACGAGCAGTACTTC.

The chain's CDR3 is CATSGRTPRYTGELFF. The CDR3 bases are TGTGCCACCAGCGGACGAACCCCCAGATATACCGGGGAGCTGTTTTTT. The chain links TRBV15 to TRBJ2-2; D ambiguous. V dropped 5 bases and J dropped 5 bases, with 18 bases sitting between them. Looked up from germline, CDR1 is LNHNV and CDR2 is YYDKDF (reference sequence). CDR3 length: 16 residues.

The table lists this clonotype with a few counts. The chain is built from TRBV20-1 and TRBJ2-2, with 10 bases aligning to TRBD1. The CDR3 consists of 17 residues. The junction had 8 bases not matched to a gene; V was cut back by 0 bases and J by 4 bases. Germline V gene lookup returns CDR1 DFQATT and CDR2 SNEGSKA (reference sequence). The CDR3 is CSARDSGDRGFTGELFF. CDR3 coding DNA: TGCAGTGCTAGAGATTCAGGGGACAGGGGATTCACCGGGGAGCTGTTTTTT.

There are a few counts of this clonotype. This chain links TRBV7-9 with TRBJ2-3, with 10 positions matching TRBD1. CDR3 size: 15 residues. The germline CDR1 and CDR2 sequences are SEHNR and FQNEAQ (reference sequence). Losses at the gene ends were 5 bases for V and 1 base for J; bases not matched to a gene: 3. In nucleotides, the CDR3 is TGTGCCAGCAGCCCGACAGGGGGCCGCACAGATACGCAGTATTTT. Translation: CASSPTGGRTDTQYF.

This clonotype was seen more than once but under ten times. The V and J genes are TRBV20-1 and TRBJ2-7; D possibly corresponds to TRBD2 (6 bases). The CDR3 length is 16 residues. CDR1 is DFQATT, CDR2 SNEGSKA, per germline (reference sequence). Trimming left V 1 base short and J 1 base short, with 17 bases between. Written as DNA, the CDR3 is TGCAGTGCTAGAGTGGCGGGACTCCGAACGTCCTACGAGCAGTACTTC. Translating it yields CSARVAGLRTSYEQYF.

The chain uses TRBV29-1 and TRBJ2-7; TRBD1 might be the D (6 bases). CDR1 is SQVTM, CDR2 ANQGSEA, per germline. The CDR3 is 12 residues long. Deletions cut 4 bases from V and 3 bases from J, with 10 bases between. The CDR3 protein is CSVGTGHYEQYF. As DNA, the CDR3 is TGCAGCGTTGGAACAGGGCACTACGAGCAGTACTTC.

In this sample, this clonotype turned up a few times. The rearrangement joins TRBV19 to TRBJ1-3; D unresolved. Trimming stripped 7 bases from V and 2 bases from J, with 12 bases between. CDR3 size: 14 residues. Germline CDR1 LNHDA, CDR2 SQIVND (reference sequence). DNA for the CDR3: TGTGCCAGTACCTTGGACGGAACTGGAAACACCATATATTTT. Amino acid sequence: CASTLDGTGNTIYF.

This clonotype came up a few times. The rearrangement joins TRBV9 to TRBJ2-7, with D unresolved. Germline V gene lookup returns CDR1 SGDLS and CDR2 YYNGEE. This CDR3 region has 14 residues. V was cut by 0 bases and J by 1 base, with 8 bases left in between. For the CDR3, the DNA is TGTGCCAGCAGCGTAGGGTCAGGATCCTACGAGCAGTACTTC. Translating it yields CASSVGSGSYEQYF.

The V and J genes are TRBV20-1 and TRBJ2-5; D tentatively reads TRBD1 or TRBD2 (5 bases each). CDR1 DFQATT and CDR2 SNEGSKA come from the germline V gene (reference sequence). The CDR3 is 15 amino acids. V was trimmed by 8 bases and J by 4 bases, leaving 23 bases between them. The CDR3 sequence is CSLPVWGRLGETQYF. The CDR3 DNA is TGCAGTCTTCCGGTGTGGGGACGTCTGGGAGAGACCCAGTACTTC.

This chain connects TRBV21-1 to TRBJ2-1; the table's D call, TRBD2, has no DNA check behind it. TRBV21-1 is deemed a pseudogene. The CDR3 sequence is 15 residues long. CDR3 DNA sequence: TGTGCCAGCAGCAGGGAGCGGGAGGGCCCCAATGAGCAGTTCTTC. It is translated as CASSREREGPNEQFF.